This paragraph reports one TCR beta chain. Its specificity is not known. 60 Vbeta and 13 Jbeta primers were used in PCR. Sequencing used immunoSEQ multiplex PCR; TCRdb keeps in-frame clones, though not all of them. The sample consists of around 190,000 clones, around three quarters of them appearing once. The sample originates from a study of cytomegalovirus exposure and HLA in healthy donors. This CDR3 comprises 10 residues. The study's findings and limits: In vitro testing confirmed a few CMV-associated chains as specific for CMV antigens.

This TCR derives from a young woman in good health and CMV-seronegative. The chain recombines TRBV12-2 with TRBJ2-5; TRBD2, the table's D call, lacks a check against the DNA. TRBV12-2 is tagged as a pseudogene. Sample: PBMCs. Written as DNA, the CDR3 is TGTGCAAGTCGCCTCGGTCCCCAGTACTTC. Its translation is CASRLGPQYF.